Each of the 24 T cell receptor beta chains below was sequenced from the same sample in a study of long-term antiretroviral therapy in people with HIV. Researchers report immunoSEQ v3.0 was run at survey level. Repertoires were generated with immunoSEQ multiplex PCR, while TCRdb's copy carries only in-frame clones and drops some. The sample includes 30,000 to 40,000 clones, roughly 80% of them seen just once. Specimen: unsorted PBMCs, collected 2 years after starting antiretroviral therapy. These receptors were taken from a woman between 50 and 59 years old with HIV.

V and J are TRBV28 and TRBJ1-5, with D unresolved. Per germline, CDR1 MDHEN and CDR2 SYDVKM. The CDR3 runs 13 residues. Deletions cut 8 bases from V and 7 bases from J, with 15 bases between. The chain's CDR3 is CASDTFRDQPQHF. CDR3 in DNA: TGTGCCAGCGATACCTTCCGCGACCAGCCCCAGCATTTT. Filled out from reference TRBV28 and TRBJ1-5, the complete variable domain reads DVKVTQSSRYLVKRTGEKVFLECVQDMDHENMFWYRQDPGLGLRLIYFSYDVKMKEKGDIPEGYSVSREKKERFSLILESASTNQTSMYLCASDTFRDQPQHFGDGTRLSIL.

This sequence joins TRBV9 and TRBJ2-2, with a possible D match to TRBD2 (5 bases). Germline V gene sequence: CDR1 SGDLS, CDR2 YYNGEE. V lost 0 bases and J lost 6, with 12 bases in between. This CDR3 region has 15 residues. For the CDR3, the DNA is TGTGCCAGCAGCGTAGCTTGGGAGTCCGCCGGGGAGCTGTTTTTT. It codes for CASSVAWESAGELFF.

This chain uses TRBV12-5 with TRBJ2-1; D ambiguous. V gave up 2 bases and J gave up 0 bases, with 5 bases separating them. CDR1 is LGHNT and CDR2 is FRNRAP in the germline V gene. This CDR3 has 14 residues. This CDR3 reads CASGLWSSYNEQFF. CDR3 DNA: TGTGCTAGTGGTTTGTGGAGCTCCTACAATGAGCAGTTCTTC.

J is TRBJ2-5 and V is TRBV7-4; D not resolved. Trimming stripped 4 bases from V and 8 bases from J, with 14 bases between. The germline gives CDR1 SGHVT, CDR2 SQSDAQ. This CDR3 contains 13 residues. The CDR3 protein is CASSSREFGTQYF. CDR3 DNA: TGTGCCAGCAGCTCACGAGAGTTTGGTACCCAGTACTTC.

The chain couples TRBV7-2 to TRBJ1-2, with D perhaps matching TRBD1 (6 bases). The V gene lost 0 bases and the J gene lost 4 bases, with 18 bases spanning the gap. Germline values: CDR1 SGHTA, CDR2 FQGNSA. This CDR3 comprises 17 residues. The CDR3 DNA reads as TGTGCCAGCAGCTTAGCGCCTTCTGGGGGCGGGTCCTATGGCTACACCTTC. Residues: CASSLAPSGGGSYGYTF.

The chain recombines TRBV7-3 with TRBJ1-1, with D maybe TRBD1 (6 bases). Germline CDR1 is SGHTA and CDR2 is FQGTGA. Trimming stripped 4 bases from V and 10 bases from J, with 19 bases between. The CDR3 has 14 amino acids. The CDR3 sequence is CASSSYPGGGGAFF. CDR3 sequence (DNA): TGTGCCAGCAGCTCCTACCCGGGAGGGGGGGGAGCTTTCTTT.

The chain links TRBV29-1 to TRBJ1-1; D is ambiguous. V was shortened by 3 bases and J by 1 base, with 9 bases between the two germline ends. Germline V CDR1 and CDR2: SQVTM, ANQGSEA. The CDR3 extends over 13 amino acids. Written as DNA, the CDR3 is TGCAGCGTTGACTCGGACGGGAACACTGAAGCTTTCTTT. It translates to CSVDSDGNTEAFF.

A single count supports this clone. The chain couples TRBV6-1 to TRBJ1-1, with 9 bases lining up with TRBD1. The CDR3 sequence is 16 residues long. The germline V gene has CDR1 MNHNS and CDR2 SASEGT. V was pared by 1 base and J by 6 bases, with 9 bases of the junction left unmatched. CDR3 in amino acids: CASSEEGTGYRAEAFF. The CDR3 DNA reads as TGTGCCAGCAGTGAAGAAGGGACAGGGTATAGAGCTGAAGCTTTCTTT.

This clone is termed medium-sized. The rearrangement uses TRBV18 and TRBJ2-3; D possibly corresponds to TRBD1 (6 bases). This CDR3 contains 14 residues. Germline CDR1 reads KGHSH; CDR2 reads LQKENI. Trimming took 3 bases from V and 6 from J, leaving 13 bases between them. The CDR3: CASSPAGAYDTQYF. The CDR3 DNA reads as TGTGCCAGCTCACCGGCAGGGGCGTACGATACGCAGTATTTT.

This clone came up once. V gene TRBV28 combines with J gene TRBJ1-3, with 8 bases aligning to TRBD1. V shed 3 bases, J shed 0 bases, and the junction held 4 bases outside the gene matches. Germline V gene sequence: CDR1 MDHEN, CDR2 SYDVKM. The CDR3 is 16 residues long. CDR3 coding DNA: TGTGCCAGCAGTTTGAGGCAGGGGGCCTCTGGAAACACCATATATTTT. It encodes CASSLRQGASGNTIYF.

V is TRBV5-1 and J is TRBJ1-1; the D is unclear. Germline V CDR1 and CDR2: SGHRS, YFSETQ. V was pared by 7 bases and J by 1 base, with 11 bases between. The CDR3 is made up of 13 amino acids. CDR3 in DNA: TGCGCCAGCGGTCCCGGGTCGAACACTGAAGCTTTCTTT. It translates to CASGPGSNTEAFF.

J is TRBJ2-3 and V is TRBV6-5; no reliable D call. With 6 bases removed from V and 5 bases from J, the gap between germline ends came to 12 bases. The CDR3 sequence is 13 residues long. Germline V gene lookup returns CDR1 MNHEY and CDR2 SVGAGI. The CDR3 reads CASRVASRDTQYF. CDR3 nucleotide sequence: TGTGCCAGCAGAGTAGCCTCCAGAGATACGCAGTATTTT.

The chain carries TRBV6-1 and TRBJ2-7, with TRBD1 as a possible D gene (6 bases). The germline V gene has CDR1 MNHNS and CDR2 SASEGT. Trimming stripped 4 bases from V and 1 base from J, with 17 bases between. The CDR3 contains 16 residues. CDR3 sequence: CASSATGTLTSYEQYV. The CDR3, as DNA: TGTGCCAGCAGTGCCACCGGGACACTTACTTCCTACGAGCAGTACGTC.

V usage is TRBV5-4 and J usage is TRBJ2-7, with 8 bases aligning to TRBD1. This CDR3 contains 15 residues. V shed 2 bases, J shed 0 bases, and the junction held 4 bases outside the gene matches. Germline loops: CDR1 SGHNT, CDR2 YYREEE (reference sequence). CDR3 in amino acids: CASSFGQGYSYEQYF. CDR3 bases: TGTGCCAGCAGCTTTGGACAGGGTTACTCCTACGAGCAGTACTTC.

This clone was detected a few times. The chain employs TRBV21-1 and TRBJ1-6; whether TRBD1, the table's D call, matches the DNA was not checked. TRBV21-1 is marked as a pseudogene. CDR3 length equals 11 residues. The DNA for the CDR3 is TGTGCCAGCAGCACAGATTCACCCCTCCACTTT. Encoded protein: CASSTDSPLHF.

The chain is built from TRBV6-1 and TRBJ2-2; no clear D gene. CDR3 length equals 14 residues. V was clipped by 8 bases and J by 2 bases, with 12 bases between them. CDR1 is MNHNS and CDR2 is SASEGT in the germline V gene. CDR3 region: CASRRALNTGELFF. CDR3 sequence (DNA): TGTGCCAGCCGCCGGGCTCTTAACACCGGGGAGCTGTTTTTT.

The V call is TRBV10-3, the J call TRBJ2-7; the D is unclear. Trimming removed 4 bases from V and 0 bases from J, with 10 bases in between. Germline CDR1 is ENHRY and CDR2 is SYGVKD. The CDR3 has 14 residues. The CDR3, as DNA: TGTGCCATCAGTGGTCGGAACAGCTCCTACGAGCAGTACGTC. Translating gives CAISGRNSSYEQYV.

The chain joins TRBV5-5 to TRBJ2-3; D gene unclear. CDR3 size: 11 residues. V was pared by 6 bases and J by 4 bases, with 6 bases between. The V gene's germline CDR1 is SGHKS and CDR2 YYEKEE (reference sequence). The chain's CDR3 is CASTPADTQYF. The DNA for the CDR3 is TGTGCCAGCACCCCCGCAGATACGCAGTATTTT.

The rearrangement links TRBV10-2 to TRBJ1-2; D not resolved. Germline lookup yields CDR1 WSHSY and CDR2 SAAADI. V was cut by 0 bases and J by 4 bases, with 15 bases left in between. CDR3 length: 16 residues. The CDR3 here is CASSESEVLSIYGYTF. The DNA of the CDR3 is TGCGCCAGCAGTGAGTCTGAAGTCCTATCAATCTATGGCTACACCTTC.

V and J are TRBV7-9 and TRBJ1-5; D is unresolved. Germline CDR1 reads SEHNR; CDR2 reads FQNEAQ (reference sequence). V gave up 7 bases and J gave up 2 bases, with 15 bases separating them. The CDR3 loop spans 15 amino acids. For the CDR3, the DNA is TGTGCCAGCACCCCCCTGGGTAATGGCAATCAGCCCCAGCATTTT. Translation: CASTPLGNGNQPQHF.

The table lists this clone with a few counts. The gene calls are TRBV6-1 and TRBJ1-2; TRBD1 matches 10 bases. V trimming: 0 bases; J trimming: 7 bases; junction bases outside the gene matches: 2. The germline CDR1 and CDR2 sequences are MNHNS and SASEGT. The CDR3 totals 14 residues. The CDR3 spells CASSEAGTGAGYTF. In nucleotides, the CDR3 is TGTGCCAGCAGTGAAGCCGGGACAGGGGCTGGCTACACCTTC.

This chain uses TRBV6-5 with TRBJ2-2; D not certain. This CDR3 has 15 residues. The V end lost 0 bases, the J end lost 4 bases, and 9 bases lay between the germline ends. Germline values: CDR1 MNHEY, CDR2 SVGAGI. The CDR3 protein is CASSYSLMGTGELFF. The CDR3 DNA is TGTGCCAGCAGTTACTCGCTCATGGGCACCGGGGAGCTGTTTTTT.

The chain has TRBV6-6 and TRBJ1-1, with TRBD1 as a possible D gene (6 bases). Deletions cut 7 bases from V and 4 bases from J, with 22 bases between. The length of the CDR3 is 16 residues. Looked up from germline, CDR1 is MNHNY and CDR2 is SVGAGI (reference sequence). The DNA for the CDR3 is TGTGCCAGCAATCCCGGGGGCCCAGGGTTGGGCACTGAAGCTTTCTTT. It translates to CASNPGGPGLGTEAFF.

The rearrangement uses TRBV10-3 and TRBJ1-1; D is perhaps TRBD1 (5 bases). The V end was cut by 10 bases, the J end by 0 bases, with 12 bases between. The CDR3 has 13 residues. Germline CDR1 is ENHRY and CDR2 is SYGVKD. CDR3 DNA: TGTGCCACCTGGGACGGCATGAACACTGAAGCTTTCTTT. Translation gives CATWDGMNTEAFF.